A single TCR beta chain is shown here with its context. The target antigen is unknown. The PCR employed 60 Vbeta primers together with 13 Jbeta primers. Sequencing was performed with immunoSEQ multiplex PCR; in TCRdb, only in-frame clones are kept and a portion is missing. Among 90,000 to 120,000 clones listed, roughly 82% were seen once. The entry originates in a study of cytomegalovirus exposure and HLA in healthy donors. Study-wide findings and caveats: The presence/absence work took it that sequencing depth was about the same across donors.

The sequence was collected from a man aged 25-40 years in good health and CMV-seropositive. The material sequenced was PBMCs.

CDR3 protein: CASSLTPDSTNYGYTF. CDR3 DNA: TGTGCCAGTAGTTTGACCCCGGACAGCACTAACTATGGCTACACCTTC. The V call is TRBV19, the J call TRBJ1-2; TRBD1 might be the D (6 bases). This CDR3 comprises 16 residues. Between the trimmed V and J ends, which lost 5 bases and 0 bases, there was a span of 16 bases. In germline, CDR1 is LNHDA, CDR2 SQIVND (reference sequence).